This TCR beta chain was identified during a study of cytomegalovirus exposure and HLA in healthy donors. The ends lost 2 bases at V and 7 bases at J; junction bases unmatched: 9. Germline V gene sequence: CDR1 SGHTA, CDR2 FQGNSA. This CDR3 comprises 16 residues. About this clone itself: Its specificity is not known.

The PCR made use of 60 Vbeta and 13 Jbeta primers. Study processing details: Later analysis identified tens of millions of unique TCR beta chains, approximately 11 million shared. The table came from immunoSEQ multiplex PCR; TCRdb's copy has only in-frame clones and leaves some out. Clone size and the V and J calls come from that table; the DNA yielded D and trimming. Here the sample spans 150,000 to 200,000 clones, about two thirds being singletons. Study-level findings and limits: Most TCR sequences were rare, but some public TCRs occurred in many donors. The classifier reportedly diagnosed cytomegalovirus status with high sensitivity and specificity. TCR beta chain V- and J-gene trimming was linked, in a later analysis, to a missense variant in DCLRE1C.

The sequence was obtained from a woman younger than 30 in good health and CMV-seropositive. The chain combines TRBV7-2 with TRBJ2-1, with 9 bases lining up with TRBD1. Material for sequencing was PBMCs. Written as DNA, the CDR3 is TGTGCCAGCAGCTTAATATCACAGGGGGCGCAGAATGAGCAGTTCTTC. It translates to CASSLISQGAQNEQFF.